The 29 T cell receptor beta chains given below trace back to one sample, sequenced in a study of T cells in Graves' hyperthyroidism and ophthalmopathy. The TCR beta CDR3 regions underwent amplification using RNA transcripts as the source. The HTBI primer set served for first-round RT-PCR of the TCR CDR3. TCRdb re-derived calls from the multiplex PCR reads in MiXCR, one entry per CDR3 protein. The sample shows about 600,000 distinct CDR3 sequences, more than 13% of them seen only once. Sequenced sample: blood. These receptor sequences come from a woman between 18 and 30 years old with Graves' ophthalmopathy.

The table lists this clonotype with many counts. This CDR3 reads CASSFLGGTNTGELFF. The CDR3 DNA sequence: TGTGCCAGCAGCTTTCTCGGGGGAACGAACACCGGGGAGCTGTTTTTT. The V gene is TRBV7-3, the J gene TRBJ2-2; TRBD2 is a possible D gene (6 bases). The CDR3 length is 16 residues. Per germline, CDR1 SGHTA and CDR2 FQGTGA. V was cut by 3 bases and J by 0 bases, with 11 bases left in between.

A few counts support this clonotype. The chain employs TRBV4-3 and TRBJ1-4; unclear D gene. The CDR3 is 16 amino acids. Trimming stripped 0 bases from V and 5 bases from J, with 13 bases between. Germline V gene data show CDR1 as LGHNA and CDR2 as YSLEER. The CDR3 is CASSQDYGQANEKLFF. Here the CDR3 DNA reads TGCGCCAGCAGCCAAGATTACGGGCAGGCAAATGAAAAACTGTTTTTT.

This clonotype turned up a few times. The chain carries TRBV5-1 and TRBJ2-3; D remains unclear. V was shortened by 2 bases and J by 1 base, with 8 bases between the two germline ends. CDR1 and CDR2 (germline): SGHRS, YFSETQ. The CDR3 loop spans 14 amino acids. The CDR3 sequence is CASSLFAGTDTQYF. CDR3 in DNA: TGCGCCAGCAGCTTATTTGCGGGCACAGATACGCAGTATTTT.

This clonotype was seen only a few times. The chain combines TRBV13 with TRBJ1-4, with TRBD1 matching 7 bases. The CDR3 has 15 residues. The J segment lost 8 bases and the V segment lost 2 bases, leaving 8 bases of the junction unmatched. From germline, CDR1 is PRHDT and CDR2 FYEKMQ (reference sequence). As DNA, the CDR3 is TGTGCCAGCAGCTTAAGTGGGACAGCCGAAGAAAAACTGTTTTTT. This gives the protein CASSLSGTAEEKLFF.

This clonotype was seen only a few times. Written as DNA, the CDR3 is TGTGCCAGCAGTTACTCGACTGGGGCGGAGACCCAGTACTTC. Translating gives CASSYSTGAETQYF. This chain joins TRBV6-2 or TRBV6-3 and TRBJ2-5; D is possibly TRBD1 (5 bases). The CDR3 is made up of 14 amino acids. The germline V gene encodes CDR1 MNHEY and CDR2 SVGEGT. V dropped 0 bases and J dropped 5 bases, with 10 bases sitting between them.

The sample holds many counts of this clonotype. The chain joins TRBV28 to TRBJ1-1; D might be TRBD1 (6 bases). V lost 2 bases and J lost 3, with 13 bases in between. The CDR3 contains 15 residues. Germline CDR1 MDHEN, CDR2 SYDVKM. The CDR3 DNA sequence: TGTGCCAGCAGTTTAATGGTTAGGGGGGACACTGAAGCTTTCTTT. This translates into CASSLMVRGDTEAFF.

There are a few counts of this clonotype. The chain carries TRBV7-8 and TRBJ2-7; a weak D match, TRBD2 (6 bases). The germline gives CDR1 SGHVS, CDR2 FQNEAQ. CDR3 length: 16 residues. V dropped 1 base and J dropped 9 bases, with 22 bases sitting between them. The CDR3 DNA reads TGTGCCAGCAGCTTAGGGTCAAGGGAGGCCATGTTTGGGCAGTACTTC. This translates into CASSLGSREAMFGQYF.

This clonotype has a count of ten or more. V usage is TRBV5-5 and J usage is TRBJ1-6; 7 bases agree with TRBD1. This CDR3 has 14 residues. The ends lost 8 bases at V and 7 bases at J; junction bases unmatched: 9. The germline gives CDR1 SGHKS, CDR2 YYEKEE (reference sequence). In DNA form, the CDR3 reads TGTGCCAGTTCCAGGACAGGAGAGAATTCACCCCTCCACTTT. Its translation: CASSRTGENSPLHF.

This sequence joins TRBV4-2 and TRBJ2-4; TRBD2 aligns across 7 bases. The V gene's germline CDR1 is LGHNA and CDR2 YNFKEQ. Trimming took 0 bases from V and 3 from J; bases not matched to a gene: 5. The CDR3 is 16 amino acids. CDR3 amino acids: CASSQETSVGKNIQYF. The CDR3 DNA is TGTGCCAGCAGCCAAGAAACTAGCGTCGGCAAAAACATTCAGTACTTC.

This clonotype was recorded many times. This chain links TRBV11-2 with TRBJ2-5, with 7 nucleotides matching TRBD2. Losses at the gene ends were 3 bases for V and 0 bases for J; bases not matched to a gene: 7. In germline, CDR1 is SGHAT, CDR2 FQNNGV. The CDR3 covers 16 residues. The CDR3 region has the DNA TGTGCCAGCAGCTTTGTTACCGGGACTAACCAAGAGACCCAGTACTTC. Its translation: CASSFVTGTNQETQYF.

This clonotype was counted many times. The V and J genes are TRBV3-1 and TRBJ1-2; 9 positions agree with TRBD1. The trim removed 4 bases at V and 4 bases at J, leaving 4 bases unmatched. The germline gives CDR1 LGHDT, CDR2 YNNKEL (reference sequence). This CDR3 region has 14 residues. DNA for the CDR3: TGTGCCAGCAGCCCGGGACAGGGTTTCTATGGCTACACCTTC. Residues: CASSPGQGFYGYTF.

This clonotype was counted only a few times. The gene calls are TRBV6-1 and TRBJ2-7; D is possibly TRBD1 or TRBD2 (5 bases each). CDR1 and CDR2 from the germline V gene are MNHNS and SASEGT. The V end lost 2 bases, the J end lost 3 bases, and 14 bases lay between the germline ends. The CDR3 contains 15 residues. The CDR3 protein is CASSERWGSGYEQYF. CDR3 coding DNA: TGTGCCAGCAGTGAAAGGTGGGGGTCCGGCTACGAGCAGTACTTC.

The chain employs TRBV7-9 and TRBJ2-7; possible D gene TRBD2, 5 bases. CDR1 is SEHNR and CDR2 is FQNEAQ in the germline V gene (reference sequence). The CDR3 has 14 amino acids. The ends were cut back, 0 bases at V and 2 bases at J, with 8 bases in the middle. CDR3 loop: CASSLAGDPYEQYF. CDR3 coding DNA: TGTGCCAGCAGCTTAGCGGGAGATCCCTACGAGCAGTACTTC.

In this sample, this clonotype turned up many times. The rearrangement links TRBV27 to TRBJ2-1; 9 nucleotides agree with TRBD1. Looked up from germline, CDR1 is MNHEY and CDR2 is SMNVEV (reference sequence). The V gene end was trimmed by 5 bases and the J gene end by 15 bases; junction bases not matched to a gene: 8. The CDR3 loop spans 12 amino acids. CDR3 in amino acids: CASSGTGIVLFF. The DNA of the CDR3 is TGTGCCAGCAGTGGGACAGGGATAGTATTGTTCTTC.

This clonotype was seen ten or more times. The chain employs TRBV7-2 and TRBJ2-5; 9 bases fit TRBD2. Germline V CDR1 and CDR2: SGHTA, FQGNSA. After removal of 5 bases from V and 5 bases from J, the junction contained 12 bases not matched to a gene. The length of the CDR3 is 16 residues. This CDR3 is CASSQGLAPEGETQYF. DNA of the CDR3: TGTGCCAGCAGCCAGGGACTAGCACCTGAGGGGGAGACCCAGTACTTC.

The chain couples TRBV3-1 to TRBJ2-5; no clear D gene. V was clipped by 2 bases and J by 5 bases, with 9 bases between them. Germline CDR1 LGHDT, CDR2 YNNKEL (reference sequence). CDR3 size: 13 residues. CDR3 residues: CASSQRHAETQYF. The CDR3 DNA follows: TGTGCCAGCAGCCAAAGGCACGCCGAGACCCAGTACTTC.

This clonotype appeared many times. This chain links TRBV7-9 with TRBJ2-5; TRBD2 matches 9 bases. CDR3 size: 15 residues. Germline V gene lookup returns CDR1 SEHNR and CDR2 FQNEAQ (reference sequence). The J segment lost 2 bases and the V segment lost 6 bases, leaving 7 bases of the junction unmatched. CDR3 in DNA: TGTGCCAGCAGTAGGTGGACTAGCGAGCAAGAGACCCAGTACTTC. Protein: CASSRWTSEQETQYF.

The sample holds many counts of this clonotype. V and J are TRBV29-1 and TRBJ2-1; D might be TRBD2 (5 bases). V was cut by 6 bases and J by 6 bases, with 15 bases left in between. Per the germline V gene, CDR1 is SQVTM and CDR2 is ANQGSEA. This CDR3 has 13 residues. The CDR3 protein is CSVGVGALNEQFF. The CDR3 region has the DNA TGCAGCGTGGGAGTCGGAGCGCTCAATGAGCAGTTCTTC.

This clonotype was counted at least ten times. The chain has TRBV10-3 and TRBJ2-5; the D gene is possibly TRBD1 (6 bases). Trimming shortened V by 4 bases and J by 5 bases, and 17 bases separated the two germline ends. CDR3 length: 15 residues. The germline CDR1 and CDR2 sequences are ENHRY and SYGVKD. The DNA of the CDR3 is TGTGCCATCAGTGGACCACCCGGGACATCTGAGACCCAGTACTTC. Translation: CAISGPPGTSETQYF.

This clonotype showed up just a few times. The chain recombines TRBV7-9 with TRBJ2-3, with TRBD1 matching over 7 bases. The CDR3 covers 14 residues. CDR1 is SEHNR and CDR2 is FQNEAQ in the germline V gene (reference sequence). Germline trimming cut 1 base from V and 2 bases from J; bases unmatched to any gene: 0. The DNA for the CDR3 is TGTGCCAGCAGCTTAGAGGGGGCCACAGATACGCAGTATTTT. Its translation is CASSLEGATDTQYF.

In this sample, this clonotype turned up many times. The chain uses TRBV2 and TRBJ1-2; TRBD1 matches 7 bases. CDR1 and CDR2 from the germline V gene are SNHLY and FYNNEI. The CDR3 length is 16 residues. V lost 4 bases and J lost 0; bases outside the gene matches: 8. DNA for the CDR3: TGTGCCAGCAGTGCAGGGGGTATGAACGCTAACTATGGCTACACCTTC. Translated: CASSAGGMNANYGYTF.

This chain uses TRBV7-6 with TRBJ2-2; 7 nucleotides match TRBD1. CDR3 size: 15 residues. Germline V CDR1 and CDR2: SGHVS, FNYEAQ. The V gene end was trimmed by 5 bases and the J gene end by 2 bases; junction bases not matched to a gene: 5. CDR3 residues: CASSPRDRNTGELFF. As DNA, the CDR3 is TGTGCCAGCAGCCCGAGGGACAGAAACACCGGGGAGCTGTTTTTT.

This clonotype was observed many times. The V call is TRBV27, the J call TRBJ1-3; perhaps TRBD1 as D (5 bases). The germline gives CDR1 MNHEY, CDR2 SMNVEV (reference sequence). Trimming removed 8 bases at V and 0 bases at J, with 8 bases between. The CDR3 consists of 13 residues. This chain's CDR3 is CASRRVSGNTIYF. The CDR3 DNA follows: TGTGCCAGCCGCAGGGTCTCTGGAAACACCATATATTTT.

The table lists this clonotype with a few counts. This could be a read error, since a much larger clone is one nucleotide away. This CDR3 is missing its conserved last phenylalanine or tryptophan, likely due to a read error. V gene TRBV7-2 combines with J gene TRBJ2-7; D gene unclear. Germline lookup yields CDR1 SGHTA and CDR2 FQGNSA. V lost 2 bases to trimming and J lost 0 bases, with 11 bases between them. The CDR3 is made up of 15 amino acids. The CDR3 bases are TGTGCCAGCAGCTTATACCGGACGCCCTCCTACGAGCAGTACTCC. It translates to CASSLYRTPSYEQYS.

This chain joins TRBV11-1 and TRBJ1-6; D is uncertain. This CDR3 contains 13 residues. Germline assignment: CDR1 SGHAT and CDR2 FQDESV (reference sequence). V lost 8 bases to trimming and J lost 7 bases, with 12 bases between them. CDR3 loop: CASAYIINSPLHF. Written as DNA, the CDR3 is TGTGCCAGCGCTTACATAATCAATTCACCCCTCCACTTT.

With respect to this clonotype: A much larger clone sits a single nucleotide away, making a read error possible. V is TRBV20-1 and J is TRBJ2-7; 8 bases match TRBD2. CDR1 and CDR2 (germline): DFQATT, SNEGSKA (reference sequence). Trimming at V came to 5 bases and at J to 7 bases, leaving 10 bases not matched to a gene. The length of the CDR3 is 13 residues. CDR3 sequence (DNA): TGCAGTGCTTATGAAGGACTAGCTTATGAGCAGTACTTC. It yields the protein CSAYEGLAYEQYF.

This clonotype showed up many times. The V and J genes are TRBV28 and TRBJ2-1; no firm D call. Germline V gives CDR1 MDHEN, CDR2 SYDVKM. This CDR3 region has 13 residues. Deletions cut 7 bases from V and 6 bases from J, with 13 bases between. The CDR3 DNA is TGTGCCAGCACCCGTCTGGTCGGCAATGAGCAGTTCTTC. As protein: CASTRLVGNEQFF.

This clonotype was counted at least ten times. The rearrangement uses TRBV5-1 and TRBJ2-1, with D unclear. The CDR3 runs 15 residues. Deletions cut 0 bases from V and 4 bases from J, with 11 bases between. From germline, CDR1 is SGHRS and CDR2 YFSETQ. CDR3 sequence reads: CASSLESILYNEQFF. The CDR3 nucleotides read TGCGCCAGCAGCTTGGAATCGATTTTATACAATGAGCAGTTCTTC.

This clonotype was counted many times. This rearrangement joins TRBV12-3 or TRBV12-4 to TRBJ1-1; D perhaps matches TRBD1 (6 bases). Trimming stripped 3 bases from V and 5 bases from J, with 25 bases between. This CDR3 region has 18 residues. CDR3 loop: CASSFLPGATPAGTEAFF. The CDR3 DNA is TGTGCCAGCAGTTTCCTACCAGGGGCGACACCAGCGGGGACTGAAGCTTTCTTT.